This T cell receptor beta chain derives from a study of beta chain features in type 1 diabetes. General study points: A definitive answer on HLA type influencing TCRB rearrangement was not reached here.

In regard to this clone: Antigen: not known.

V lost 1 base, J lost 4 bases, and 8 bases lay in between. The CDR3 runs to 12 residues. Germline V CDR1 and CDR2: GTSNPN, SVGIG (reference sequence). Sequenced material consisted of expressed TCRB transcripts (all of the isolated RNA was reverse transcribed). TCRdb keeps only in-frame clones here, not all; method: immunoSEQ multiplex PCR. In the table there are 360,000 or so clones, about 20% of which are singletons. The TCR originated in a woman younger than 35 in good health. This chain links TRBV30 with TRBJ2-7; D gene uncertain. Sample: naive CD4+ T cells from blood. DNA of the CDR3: TGTGCCTGGAGTGCCACTGGTTACGAGCAGTACTTC. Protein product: CAWSATGYEQYF.